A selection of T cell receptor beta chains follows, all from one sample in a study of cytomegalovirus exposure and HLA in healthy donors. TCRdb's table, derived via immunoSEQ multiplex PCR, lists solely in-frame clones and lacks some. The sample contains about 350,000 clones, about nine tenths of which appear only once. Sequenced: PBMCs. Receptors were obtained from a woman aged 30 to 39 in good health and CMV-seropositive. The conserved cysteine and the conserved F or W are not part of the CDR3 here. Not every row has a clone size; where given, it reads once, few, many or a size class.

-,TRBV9,ASSVGRDTQY
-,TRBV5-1,ASSLDLDREAEAF
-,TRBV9,ASSAGFQETQY
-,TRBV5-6,ASSLGGWFSEKLF
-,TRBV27,ASSLRAGSYGYT
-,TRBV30,AWSIEGNNQPQH
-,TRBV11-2,ASSLDRAGEQF
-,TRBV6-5,ASSYYQPQGRGFYT
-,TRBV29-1,SVEGRGNEQF
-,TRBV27,ASSLRLAAQETQY
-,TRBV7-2,ASSHGLAGSYEQY
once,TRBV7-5,ARSLGLAGTNEQF
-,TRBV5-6,ASSWAGGVQETQY
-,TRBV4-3,ASSHAGSYEQY
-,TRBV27,ASSLAGRSYEQY
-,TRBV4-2,ASSQVGTQY
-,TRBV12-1,ASSYEDREDTRYGYT
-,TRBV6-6,ASSLDPGISQPQH
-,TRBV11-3,ASSLDPAGGETQY
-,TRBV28,ASINPPRGPTEAF
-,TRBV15,ATSRSRGPTDTQY
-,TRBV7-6,ASSPIAGGLSYEQY
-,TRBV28,ASTSGLNYGYT
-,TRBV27,ASSLSYNEQF
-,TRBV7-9,ASSESGSGYEQY
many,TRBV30,AWGTGLATEAF
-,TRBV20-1,SADREAEQF
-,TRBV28,ASRAPSLTGHGGTEAF
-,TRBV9,ASSVNFLAGANEQY
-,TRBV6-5,ASSRGPYGNTIY
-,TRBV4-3,ASSPGRAWLTEQF
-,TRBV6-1,ASSEFGGISGGRYEQY
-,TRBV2,ASSAGTLRYGYT
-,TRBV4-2,ASSQDIQVQAGELF
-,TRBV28,ASSLVGGVQPQH
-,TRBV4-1,ASSQDLGALEQY
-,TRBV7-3,ASSERRYRATEQY
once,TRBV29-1,SAQRGQGVSTDTQY
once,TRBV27,ASSPNTGADNQPQH
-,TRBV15,ATSAPGLWAGDTQY
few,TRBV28,ASSLAGAPYEQY
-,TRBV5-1,ASSLVGDRSTEAF
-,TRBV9,ASSVGNSYNEQF
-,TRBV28,ASSPGDRGYEQY
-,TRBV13,ASSLGLAGETRYEQY
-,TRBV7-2,ASRPGPSDEKLF
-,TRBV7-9,ASSLVGTSGKPLRGEQY
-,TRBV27,ASSLKWRGSSYEQY
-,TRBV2,ASSEWVGRDYGYT
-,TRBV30,AWSRGRNTGELF
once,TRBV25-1,ASSVGGNRDEQY
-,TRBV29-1,SVATGGNIQY
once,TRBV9,ASSVAARAEKLF
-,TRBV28,ASSPPGASTDTQY
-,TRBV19,ASSIGPGLQPQH
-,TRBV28,ASSQFYRDRAFYGYT
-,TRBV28,ASTGRYEQY
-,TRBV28,ASTQGPYNEQF